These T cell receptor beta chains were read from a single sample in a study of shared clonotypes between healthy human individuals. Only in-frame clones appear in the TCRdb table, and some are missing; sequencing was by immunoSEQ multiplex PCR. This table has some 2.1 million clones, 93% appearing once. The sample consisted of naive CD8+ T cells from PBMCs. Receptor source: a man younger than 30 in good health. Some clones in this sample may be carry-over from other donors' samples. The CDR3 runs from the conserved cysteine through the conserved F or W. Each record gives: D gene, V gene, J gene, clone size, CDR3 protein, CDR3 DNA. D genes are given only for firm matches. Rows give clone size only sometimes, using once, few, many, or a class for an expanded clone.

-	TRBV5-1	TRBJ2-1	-	CASSLIGGVDEQFF	TGCGCCAGCAGCTTAATCGGGGGCGTGGATGAGCAGTTCTTC
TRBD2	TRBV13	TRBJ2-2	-	CASSLGLAGGHETGELFF	TGTGCCAGCAGCTTAGGACTAGCGGGAGGGCACGAAACCGGGGAGCTGTTTTTT
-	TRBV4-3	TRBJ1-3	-	CASSQDRALGNTIYF	TGCGCCAGCAGCCAAGATAGGGCCCTTGGAAACACCATATATTTT
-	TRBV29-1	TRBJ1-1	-	CSVVGQNTEAFF	TGCAGCGTTGTGGGGCAGAACACTGAAGCTTTCTTT
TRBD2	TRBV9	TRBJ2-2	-	CASSVLTSGSKVGELFF	TGTGCCAGCAGCGTGCTGACTAGCGGGAGTAAGGTCGGGGAGCTGTTTTTT
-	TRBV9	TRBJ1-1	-	CASSVLDGPTEAFF	TGTGCCAGCAGCGTCCTCGACGGACCCACTGAAGCTTTCTTT
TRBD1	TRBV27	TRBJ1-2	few	CASSPTGGRYTF	TGTGCCAGCAGCCCTACAGGGGGTCGCTACACCTTC
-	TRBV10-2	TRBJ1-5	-	CASSESSNQPQHF	TGCGCCAGCAGTGAGTCCAGCAATCAGCCCCAGCATTTT
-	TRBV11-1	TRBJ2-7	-	CASRPRQAYEQYF	TGTGCCAGCAGACCCCGACAGGCGTACGAGCAGTACTTC
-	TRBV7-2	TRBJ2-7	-	CASNPSGSSYEQYF	TGTGCCAGCAACCCCTCCGGTTCCTCCTACGAGCAGTACTTC
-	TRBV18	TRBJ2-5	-	CASSLILRDKRTQYF	TGTGCCAGCTCACTCATCCTCCGGGACAAAAGGACCCAGTACTTC
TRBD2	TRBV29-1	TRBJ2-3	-	CSVDGAGPRTSGSADTQYF	TGCAGCGTTGACGGGGCGGGACCTAGGACTAGCGGGAGCGCAGATACGCAGTATTTT
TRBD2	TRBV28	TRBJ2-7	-	CASTSGRDAYEQYF	TGTGCCAGCACGAGCGGGAGGGACGCCTACGAGCAGTACTTC
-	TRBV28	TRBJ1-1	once	CASMSDSPTEAFF	TGTGCCAGCATGTCGGACAGTCCCACTGAAGCTTTCTTT
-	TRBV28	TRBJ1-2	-	CASSPLPAEGSNYGYTF	TGTGCCAGCAGTCCACTACCCGCCGAGGGCTCCAACTATGGCTACACCTTC
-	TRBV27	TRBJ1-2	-	CASSSDPSTENYGYTF	TGTGCCAGCAGTTCCGATCCGTCGACAGAAAACTATGGCTACACCTTC
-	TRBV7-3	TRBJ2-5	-	CASSLGQLSRQETQYF	TGTGCCAGCAGCTTAGGGCAGCTATCACGCCAAGAGACCCAGTACTTC
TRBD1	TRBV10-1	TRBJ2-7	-	CAKPKDRGRRGCSYEQYF	TGCGCCAAACCTAAAGACAGGGGTCGGCGCGGTTGCTCCTACGAGCAGTACTTC
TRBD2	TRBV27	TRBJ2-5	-	CASSWSSGRETQYF	TGTGCCAGCAGTTGGTCTAGCGGGAGGGAGACCCAGTACTTC
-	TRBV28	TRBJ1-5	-	CASSLEQSNQPQHF	TGTGCCAGCAGTTTGGAACAGAGCAATCAGCCCCAGCATTTT
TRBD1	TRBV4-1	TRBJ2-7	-	CASSQDSDRHSYEQYF	TGCGCCAGCAGCCAAGATTCGGACAGGCACTCCTACGAGCAGTACTTC
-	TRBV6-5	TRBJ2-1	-	CASSYIGGSSYNEQFF	TGTGCCAGCAGTTACATTGGGGGTAGCTCCTACAATGAGCAGTTCTTC
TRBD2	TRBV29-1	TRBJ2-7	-	CSVRLAGRPDYEQYF	TGCAGCGTCCGGCTAGCGGGACGTCCCGACTACGAGCAGTACTTC
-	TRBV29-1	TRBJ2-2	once	CSAAGGIGPGDTGELFF	TGCAGCGCCGCCGGAGGGATTGGGCCAGGCGACACCGGGGAGCTGTTTTTT
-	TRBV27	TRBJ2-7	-	CASSLGASSYEQYF	TGTGCCAGCAGTTTAGGTGCTAGCTCCTACGAGCAGTACTTC
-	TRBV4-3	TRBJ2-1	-	CASSQDYGTSYNEQFF	TGCGCCAGCAGCCAAGATTACGGGACTTCCTACAATGAGCAGTTCTTC
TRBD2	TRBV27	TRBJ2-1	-	CASSLGLARDEQFF	TGTGCCAGCAGTTTGGGACTAGCGAGGGATGAGCAGTTCTTC
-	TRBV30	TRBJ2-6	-	CAWSTSGANVLTF	TGTGCCTGGAGTACCTCTGGGGCCAACGTCCTGACTTTC
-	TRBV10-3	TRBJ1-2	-	CAISDGTQTPRRGYTF	TGTGCCATCAGTGACGGGACTCAGACTCCCCGGCGGGGCTACACCTTC
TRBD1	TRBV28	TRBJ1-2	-	CASIRTQGARIYGYTF	TGTGCCAGCATCCGAACCCAGGGGGCACGTATCTATGGCTACACCTTC
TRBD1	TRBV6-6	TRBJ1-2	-	CAITDGTVNYGYTF	TGTGCCATAACCGACGGGACAGTAAACTATGGCTACACCTTC
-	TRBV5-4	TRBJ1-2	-	CASSLEGRHTYGYTF	TGTGCCAGCAGCTTGGAAGGTAGACACACCTATGGCTACACCTTC
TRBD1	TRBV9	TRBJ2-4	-	CASSAGTGGWGKNIQYF	TGTGCCAGCAGCGCCGGGACAGGGGGCTGGGGCAAAAACATTCAGTACTTC
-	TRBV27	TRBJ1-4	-	CASSFVGAGEKLFF	TGTGCCAGCAGTTTTGTGGGCGCCGGGGAAAAACTGTTTTTT
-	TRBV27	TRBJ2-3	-	CASSRGGTDTQYF	TGTGCCAGCAGTAGAGGGGGCACAGATACGCAGTATTTT
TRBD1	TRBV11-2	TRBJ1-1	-	CASSYTEGAKTEAFF	TGTGCCAGCAGCTATACCGAGGGGGCGAAAACTGAAGCTTTCTTT
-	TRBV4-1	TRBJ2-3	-	CASSLAFSTDTQYF	TGCGCCAGCAGCCTAGCGTTCTCCACAGATACGCAGTATTTT
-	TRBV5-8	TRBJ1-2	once	CASSYARNYGYTF	TGTGCCAGCAGTTATGCCCGGAACTATGGCTACACCTTC
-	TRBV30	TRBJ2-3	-	CAFSGIGPDTQYF	TGTGCCTTCTCCGGTATTGGGCCAGATACGCAGTATTTT
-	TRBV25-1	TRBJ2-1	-	CASSPQDGGPQFF	TGTGCCAGCAGTCCCCAGGACGGGGGGCCCCAGTTCTTC
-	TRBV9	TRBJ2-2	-	CASSVFRARGELFF	TGTGCCAGCAGCGTTTTCAGGGCAAGGGGGGAGCTGTTTTTT
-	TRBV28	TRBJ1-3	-	CASSLPEPSGNTIYF	TGTGCCAGCAGTTTACCGGAGCCCTCTGGAAACACCATATATTTT
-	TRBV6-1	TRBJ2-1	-	CASSGQRIGGSSYNEQFF	TGTGCCAGCAGTGGACAGCGGATCGGGGGTAGCTCCTACAATGAGCAGTTCTTC
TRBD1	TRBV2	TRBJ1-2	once	CASSWGQGDYGYTF	TGTGCCAGCAGTTGGGGACAGGGAGACTATGGCTACACCTTC
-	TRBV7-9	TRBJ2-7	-	CASRTSTGPQYF	TGTGCCAGTCGGACCTCCACAGGGCCGCAGTACTTC
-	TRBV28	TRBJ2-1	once	CASRMDNEQFF	TGTGCCAGCAGAATGGACAATGAGCAGTTCTTC
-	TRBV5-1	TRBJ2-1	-	CASADGSVGEQFF	TGCGCCAGCGCCGACGGGAGTGTGGGTGAGCAGTTCTTC
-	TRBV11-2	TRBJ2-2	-	CASSLVYTGELFF	TGTGCCAGCAGCTTAGTGTACACCGGGGAGCTGTTTTTT
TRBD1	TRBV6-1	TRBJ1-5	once	CASSTGPNQPQHF	TGTGCCAGTTCGACAGGGCCCAATCAGCCCCAGCATTTT
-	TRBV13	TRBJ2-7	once	CASSLGGGPYYEQYF	TGTGCCAGCAGCTTAGGGGGGGGACCGTACTACGAGCAGTACTTC
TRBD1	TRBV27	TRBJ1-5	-	CASSPYRGNQPQHF	TGTGCCAGCAGTCCATACAGGGGGAATCAGCCCCAGCATTTT
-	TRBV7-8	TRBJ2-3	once	CASIQGGIGTDTQYF	TGTGCCAGCATCCAAGGGGGGATCGGCACAGATACGCAGTATTTT
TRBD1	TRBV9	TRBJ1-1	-	CASSVPTKPGTGLNTEAFF	TGTGCCAGCAGCGTACCCACTAAACCCGGGACAGGGCTGAACACTGAAGCTTTCTTT
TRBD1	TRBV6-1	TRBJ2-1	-	CASSPDRGPYNEQFF	TGTGCCAGCAGCCCCGACAGGGGACCCTACAATGAGCAGTTCTTC
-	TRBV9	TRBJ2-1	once	CASSPPRANNEQFF	TGTGCCAGCAGTCCCCCCAGGGCGAACAATGAGCAGTTCTTC
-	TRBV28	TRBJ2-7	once	CASSPGSSYEQYF	TGTGCCAGCAGTCCCGGCAGCTCCTACGAGCAGTACTTC
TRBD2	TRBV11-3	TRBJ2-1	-	CASSMGRAHNEQFF	TGTGCCAGCAGCATGGGGAGGGCACACAATGAGCAGTTCTTC
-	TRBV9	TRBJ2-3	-	CASSPRGPYTDTQYF	TGTGCCAGCAGCCCCAGAGGGCCGTACACAGATACGCAGTATTTT
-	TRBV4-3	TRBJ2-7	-	CASSHSGEPYEQYF	TGCGCCAGCAGCCACTCCGGGGAACCCTACGAGCAGTACTTC